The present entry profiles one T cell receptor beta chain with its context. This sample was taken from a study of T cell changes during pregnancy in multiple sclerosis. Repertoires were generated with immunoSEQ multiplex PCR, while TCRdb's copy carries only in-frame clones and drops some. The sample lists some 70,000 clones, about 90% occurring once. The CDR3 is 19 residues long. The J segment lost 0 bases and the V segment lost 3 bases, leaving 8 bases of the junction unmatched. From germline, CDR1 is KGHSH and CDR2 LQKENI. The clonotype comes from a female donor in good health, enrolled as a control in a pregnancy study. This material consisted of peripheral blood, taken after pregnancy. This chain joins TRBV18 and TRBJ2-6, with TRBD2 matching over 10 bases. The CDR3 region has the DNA TGTGCCAGCTCACCGATCCTAGCGGGGGTTCCCTCTGGGGCCAACGTCCTGACTTTC. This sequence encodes CASSPILAGVPSGANVLTF.